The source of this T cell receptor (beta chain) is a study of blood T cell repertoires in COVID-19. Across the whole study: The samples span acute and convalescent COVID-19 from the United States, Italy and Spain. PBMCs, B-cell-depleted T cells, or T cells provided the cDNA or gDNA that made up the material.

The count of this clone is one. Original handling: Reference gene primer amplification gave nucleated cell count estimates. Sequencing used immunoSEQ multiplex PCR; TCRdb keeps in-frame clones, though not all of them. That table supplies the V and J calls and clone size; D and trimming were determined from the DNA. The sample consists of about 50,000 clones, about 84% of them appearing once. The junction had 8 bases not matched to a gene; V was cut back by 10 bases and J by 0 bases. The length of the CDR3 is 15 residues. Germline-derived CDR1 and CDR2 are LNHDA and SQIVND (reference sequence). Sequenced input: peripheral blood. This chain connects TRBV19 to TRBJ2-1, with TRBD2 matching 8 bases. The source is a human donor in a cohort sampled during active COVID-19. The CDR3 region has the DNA TGTGCCACCGGGCGACTAGCGCCCTCCTACAATGAGCAGTTCTTC. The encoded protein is CATGRLAPSYNEQFF.